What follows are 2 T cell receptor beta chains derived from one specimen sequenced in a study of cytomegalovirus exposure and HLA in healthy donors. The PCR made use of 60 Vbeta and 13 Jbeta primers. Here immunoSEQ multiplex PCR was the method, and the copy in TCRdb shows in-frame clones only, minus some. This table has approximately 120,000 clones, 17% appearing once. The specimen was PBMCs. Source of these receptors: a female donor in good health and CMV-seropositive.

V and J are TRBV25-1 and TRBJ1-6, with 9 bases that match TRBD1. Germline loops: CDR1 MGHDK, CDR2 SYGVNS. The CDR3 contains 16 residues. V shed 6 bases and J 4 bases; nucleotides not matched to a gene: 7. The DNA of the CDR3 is TGTGCCAGCAGGCCTCTGGGGACAGGGTATAATTCACCCCTCCACTTT. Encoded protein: CASRPLGTGYNSPLHF.

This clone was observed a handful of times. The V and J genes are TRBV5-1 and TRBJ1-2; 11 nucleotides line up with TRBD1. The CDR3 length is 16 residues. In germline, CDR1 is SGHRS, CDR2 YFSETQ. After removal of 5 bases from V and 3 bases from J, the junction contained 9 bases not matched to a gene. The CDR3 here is CASRQSGQGAYYGYTF. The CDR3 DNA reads TGCGCCAGCAGACAAAGTGGACAGGGGGCTTACTATGGCTACACCTTC.